The 12 T cell receptor beta chains given below trace back to one sample, sequenced in a study of cytomegalovirus exposure and HLA in healthy donors. PCR was performed using 60 Vbeta and 13 Jbeta primers. The data were produced by immunoSEQ multiplex PCR, yet TCRdb's version contains in-frame clones alone and is incomplete. The sample holds 60,000 to 85,000 clones. Material for sequencing was PBMCs. These receptors were obtained from a man aged 50-60 years in good health and CMV-seropositive.

V and J are TRBV5-1 and TRBJ1-2, with D hard to call. Trimming stripped 0 bases from V and 3 bases from J, with 9 bases between. CDR1 and CDR2 (germline): SGHRS, YFSETQ. The length of the CDR3 is 14 residues. CDR3 protein: CASSLEPGDYGYTF. CDR3 DNA: TGCGCCAGCAGCTTGGAGCCGGGAGACTATGGCTACACCTTC.

The chain is built from TRBV7-9 and TRBJ1-5; 7 nucleotides align to TRBD1. This CDR3 has 17 amino acids. Germline V gene lookup returns CDR1 SEHNR and CDR2 FQNEAQ (reference sequence). The J segment lost 0 bases and the V segment lost 1 base, leaving 6 bases of the junction unmatched. The CDR3 reads CASSLEGTDFSNQPQHF. The CDR3 bases are TGTGCCAGCAGCTTAGAAGGGACAGATTTTAGCAATCAGCCCCAGCATTTT. The complete variable domain, with remaining parts taken from reference TRBV7-9 and TRBJ1-5, reads DTGVSQNPRHKITKRGQNVTFRCDPISEHNRLYWYRQTLGQGPEFLTYFQNEAQLEKSRLLSDRFSAERPKGSFSTLEIQRTEQGDSAMYLCASSLEGTDFSNQPQHFGDGTRLSIL.

This rearrangement joins TRBV5-6 to TRBJ2-7; D is ambiguous. The CDR3 runs 14 residues. V was pared by 4 bases and J by 2 bases, with 13 bases between. The germline gives CDR1 SGHDT, CDR2 YYEEEE. CDR3 coding DNA: TGTGCCAGCAGCCAACTAATCCCCCCCTACGAGCAGTACTTC. Protein: CASSQLIPPYEQYF.

The chain has TRBV28 and TRBJ2-1; the match to TRBD2 covers 13 bases. Germline CDR1 is MDHEN and CDR2 is SYDVKM. The junction had 10 bases not matched to a gene; V was cut back by 4 bases and J by 10 bases. CDR3 length: 16 amino acids. The CDR3, as DNA: TGTGCCAGCAGTTATGCATCACTAGCGGGAGGGAAGGAGCAGTTCTTC. Protein: CASSYASLAGGKEQFF.

V usage is TRBV28 and J usage is TRBJ1-2; perhaps TRBD1 as D (6 bases). The CDR3 covers 12 residues. The germline CDR1 and CDR2 sequences are MDHEN and SYDVKM. Trimming took off 3 bases at V and 8 bases at J, with 10 bases between the two ends. The CDR3 here is CASSLGARGYTF. The CDR3 nucleotides read TGTGCCAGCAGTTTGGGGGCTCGAGGCTACACCTTC.

The chain joins TRBV19 to TRBJ1-5; D may be TRBD1 (5 bases). This CDR3 is built from 14 residues. From germline, CDR1 is LNHDA and CDR2 SQIVND (reference sequence). Deletions cut 3 bases from V and 7 bases from J, with 13 bases between. The CDR3 sequence: CASSIGGDGQPQHF. DNA for the CDR3: TGTGCCAGTAGTATTGGGGGGGACGGACAGCCCCAGCATTTT.

The chain has TRBV5-1 and TRBJ2-7; D possibly corresponds to TRBD2 (5 bases). CDR3 length: 15 residues. Germline CDR1 SGHRS, CDR2 YFSETQ. Trimming left V 5 bases short and J 3 bases short, with 18 bases between. CDR3 nucleotide sequence: TGCGCCAGCAGTCCTGAGGAGGTCTTGGGCTACGAGCAGTACTTC. Encoded protein: CASSPEEVLGYEQYF.

The chain combines TRBV28 with TRBJ1-2; D not resolved. Germline loops: CDR1 MDHEN, CDR2 SYDVKM. V was trimmed by 8 bases and J by 2 bases, leaving 6 bases between them. CDR3 size: 11 residues. DNA for the CDR3: TGTGCCAGCGAGAAAAACTATGGCTACACCTTC. Protein: CASEKNYGYTF.

This chain joins TRBV19 and TRBJ1-2; no clear D. The germline V gene encodes CDR1 LNHDA and CDR2 SQIVND (reference sequence). V lost 3 bases and J 4 bases, leaving 15 bases between the germline ends. CDR3 length equals 15 residues. CDR3 residues: CASSIRSLNPYGYTF. CDR3 in DNA: TGTGCCAGTAGTATTAGAAGCCTGAACCCCTATGGCTACACCTTC.

The V and J genes are TRBV6-1 and TRBJ1-2; D unresolved. Trimming shortened V by 8 bases and J by 2 bases, and 12 bases separated the two germline ends. Germline V CDR1 and CDR2: MNHNS, SASEGT. The CDR3 has 13 residues. The CDR3 nucleotides are TGTGCCAGCCCCAATCTATCGAACTATGGCTACACCTTC. Protein: CASPNLSNYGYTF.

J is TRBJ2-5 and V is TRBV4-1; D might be TRBD1 (5 bases). CDR3 length equals 15 residues. The V and J ends lost 1 base and 1 base respectively, with 10 bases between them. Looked up from germline, CDR1 is MGHRA and CDR2 is YSYEKL. Written as DNA, the CDR3 is TGCGCCAGCAGCCAAGCCTTCGACAGCCAAGAGACCCAGTACTTC. Translated: CASSQAFDSQETQYF.

The V gene is TRBV25-1, the J gene TRBJ1-2, with D possibly being TRBD1 (5 bases). V lost 8 bases and J lost 4, with 11 bases in between. The germline gives CDR1 MGHDK, CDR2 SYGVNS. The CDR3 runs 12 residues. Here the CDR3 reads CASSRGPYGYTF. The CDR3 coding sequence is TGTGCCAGCTCAAGGGGCCCCTATGGCTACACCTTC.